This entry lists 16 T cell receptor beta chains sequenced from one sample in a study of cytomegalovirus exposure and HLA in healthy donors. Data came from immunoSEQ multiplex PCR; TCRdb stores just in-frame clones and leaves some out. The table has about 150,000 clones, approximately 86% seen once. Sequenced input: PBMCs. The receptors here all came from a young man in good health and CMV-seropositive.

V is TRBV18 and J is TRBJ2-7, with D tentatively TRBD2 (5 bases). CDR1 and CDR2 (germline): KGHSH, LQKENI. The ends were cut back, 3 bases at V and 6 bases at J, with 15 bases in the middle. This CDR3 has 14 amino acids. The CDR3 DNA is TGTGCCAGCTCACCGAGCGAGGGCCGGGTCGAGCAGTACTTC. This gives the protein CASSPSEGRVEQYF.

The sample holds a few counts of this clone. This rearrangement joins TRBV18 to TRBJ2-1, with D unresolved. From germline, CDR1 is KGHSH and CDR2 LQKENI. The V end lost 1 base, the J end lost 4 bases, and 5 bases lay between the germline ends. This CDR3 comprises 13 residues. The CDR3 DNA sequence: TGTGCCAGCTCACCACGGCAATACAATGAGCAGTTCTTC. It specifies CASSPRQYNEQFF.

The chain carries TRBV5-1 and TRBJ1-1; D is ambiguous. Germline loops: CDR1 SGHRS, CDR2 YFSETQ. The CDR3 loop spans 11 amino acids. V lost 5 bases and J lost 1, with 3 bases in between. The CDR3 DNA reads TGCGCCAGCAGGGCGAACACTGAAGCTTTCTTT. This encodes CASRANTEAFF.

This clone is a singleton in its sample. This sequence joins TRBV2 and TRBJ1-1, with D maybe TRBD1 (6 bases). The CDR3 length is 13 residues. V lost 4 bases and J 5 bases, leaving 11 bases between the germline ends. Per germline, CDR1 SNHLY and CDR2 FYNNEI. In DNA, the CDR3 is TGTGCCAGCAGTGGGACAGTGGGGACTGAAGCTTTCTTT. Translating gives CASSGTVGTEAFF. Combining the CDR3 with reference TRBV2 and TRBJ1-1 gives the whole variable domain EPEVTQTPSHQVTQMGQEVILRCVPISNHLYFYWYRQILGQKVEFLVSFYNNEISEKSEIFDDQFSVERPDGSNFTLKIRSTKLEDSAMYFCASSGTVGTEAFFGQGTRLTVV.

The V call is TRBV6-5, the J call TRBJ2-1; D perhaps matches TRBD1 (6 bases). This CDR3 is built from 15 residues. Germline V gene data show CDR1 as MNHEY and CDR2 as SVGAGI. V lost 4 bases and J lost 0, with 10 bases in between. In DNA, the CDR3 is TGTGCCAGCAGTTCCACAGGGATCTCCTACAATGAGCAGTTCTTC. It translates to CASSSTGISYNEQFF.

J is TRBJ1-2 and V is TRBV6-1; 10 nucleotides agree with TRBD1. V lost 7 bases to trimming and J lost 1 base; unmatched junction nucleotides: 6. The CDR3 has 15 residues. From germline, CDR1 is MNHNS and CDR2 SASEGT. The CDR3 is CASKTDRGHNYGYTF. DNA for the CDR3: TGTGCCAGCAAGACTGACAGGGGGCATAACTATGGCTACACCTTC.

The CDR3 region is CASSVRTGSLEQYF. The CDR3 DNA is TGTGCCAGCAGCGTGAGGACAGGGTCGCTCGAGCAGTACTTC. The chain uses TRBV9 and TRBJ2-7; 8 nucleotides match TRBD1. Trimming took 2 bases from V and 6 from J; bases not matched to a gene: 7. Germline V lookup: CDR1 SGDLS, CDR2 YYNGEE. The CDR3 runs 14 residues.

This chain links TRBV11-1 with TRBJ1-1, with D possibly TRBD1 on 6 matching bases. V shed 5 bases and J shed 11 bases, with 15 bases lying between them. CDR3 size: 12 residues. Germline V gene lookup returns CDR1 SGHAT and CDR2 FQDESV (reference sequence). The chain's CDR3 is CASSAIRGRAFF. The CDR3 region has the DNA TGTGCCAGCAGCGCGATCAGGGGCCGGGCTTTCTTT.

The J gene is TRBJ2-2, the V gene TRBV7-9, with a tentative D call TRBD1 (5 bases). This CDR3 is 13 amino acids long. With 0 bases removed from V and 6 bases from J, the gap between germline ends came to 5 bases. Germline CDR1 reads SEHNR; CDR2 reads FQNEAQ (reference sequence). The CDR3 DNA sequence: TGTGCCAGCAGCTTAGCGGGGCCCGGGGAGCTGTTTTTT. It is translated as CASSLAGPGELFF.

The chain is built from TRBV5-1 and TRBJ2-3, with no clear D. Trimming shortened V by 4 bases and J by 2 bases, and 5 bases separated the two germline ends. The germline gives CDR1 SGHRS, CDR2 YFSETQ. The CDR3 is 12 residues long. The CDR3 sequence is CASSPYTDTQYF. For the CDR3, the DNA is TGCGCCAGCAGCCCCTACACAGATACGCAGTATTTT.

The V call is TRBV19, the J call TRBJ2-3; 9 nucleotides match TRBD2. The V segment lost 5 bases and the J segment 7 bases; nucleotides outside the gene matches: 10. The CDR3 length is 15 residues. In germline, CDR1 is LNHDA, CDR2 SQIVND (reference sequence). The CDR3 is CASSAIAGATHTQYF. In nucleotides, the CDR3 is TGTGCCAGTAGTGCAATAGCGGGGGCCACGCATACGCAGTATTTT.

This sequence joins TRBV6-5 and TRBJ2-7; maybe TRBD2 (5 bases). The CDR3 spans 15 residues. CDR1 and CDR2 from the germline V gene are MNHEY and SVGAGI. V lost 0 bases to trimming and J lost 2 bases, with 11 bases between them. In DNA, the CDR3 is TGTGCCAGCAGTTACTCGAAAGGGAGCGCCTACGAGCAGTACTTC. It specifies CASSYSKGSAYEQYF.

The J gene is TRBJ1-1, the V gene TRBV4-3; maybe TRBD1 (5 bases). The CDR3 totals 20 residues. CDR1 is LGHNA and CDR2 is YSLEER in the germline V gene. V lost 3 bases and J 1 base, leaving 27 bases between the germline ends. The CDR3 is CASSHPSGGLPVRGNTEAFF. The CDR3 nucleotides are TGCGCCAGCAGCCACCCTTCCGGAGGGCTACCCGTGAGGGGGAACACTGAAGCTTTCTTT.

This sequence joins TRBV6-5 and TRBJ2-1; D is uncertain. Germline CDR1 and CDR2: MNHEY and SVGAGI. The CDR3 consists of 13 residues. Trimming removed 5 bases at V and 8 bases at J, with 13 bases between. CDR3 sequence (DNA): TGTGCCAGCAGTCGAAAACTTGTCTATGAGCAGTTCTTC. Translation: CASSRKLVYEQFF.

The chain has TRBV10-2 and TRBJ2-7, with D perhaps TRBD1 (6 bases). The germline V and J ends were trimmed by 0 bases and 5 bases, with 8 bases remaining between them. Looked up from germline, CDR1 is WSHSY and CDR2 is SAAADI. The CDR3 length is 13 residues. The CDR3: CASSESGAHEQYF. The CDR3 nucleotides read TGCGCCAGCAGTGAGTCGGGGGCGCACGAGCAGTACTTC.

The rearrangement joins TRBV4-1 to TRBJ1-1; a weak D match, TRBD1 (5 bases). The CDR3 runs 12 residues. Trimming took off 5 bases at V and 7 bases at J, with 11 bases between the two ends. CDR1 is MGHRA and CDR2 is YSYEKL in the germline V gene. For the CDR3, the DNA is TGCGCCAGCAGCTCCCCCGGGGGTGAAGCTTTCTTT. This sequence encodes CASSSPGGEAFF.